These 25 T cell receptor beta chains were all obtained from the same sample, sequenced in a study of blood T cell repertoires in COVID-19 (dated by TCRdb to between 2020 and 2021). Library construction relied on the immunoSEQ multiplex PCR assay. TCRdb provides this immuneACCESS table in a form limited to in-frame rearrangements. Some clones are lacking; in checked studies, under half of them reflect an unresolved V gene, and why the rest are absent is not known. Here the sample has around 250,000 clones; 89% occur a single time. 0.94% of the sample rests with the top ten. Sequences were obtained from peripheral blood. Receptor source: a woman aged 40-49 years who had recovered from COVID-19.

The V and J genes are TRBV7-3 and TRBJ2-2, with 9 bases that match TRBD1. The CDR3 runs to 17 residues. Germline CDR1 is SGHTA and CDR2 is FQGTGA. J was trimmed by 3 bases and V by 4 bases; bases with no gene match: 9. Written as DNA, the CDR3 is TGTGCCAGCAGCTCCCGGGACAGGGCGGGCGACACCGGGGAGCTGTTTTTT. It translates to CASSSRDRAGDTGELFF.

This chain joins TRBV19 and TRBJ2-7, with 8 positions matching TRBD1. The CDR3 consists of 16 residues. Trimming cost V 5 bases and J 5 bases; bases outside gene matches: 14. CDR1 and CDR2 (germline): LNHDA, SQIVND (reference sequence). In DNA, the CDR3 is TGTGCCAGTAGTCCTCGACAGGGGAACGTTGGTCACGAGCAGTACTTC. It specifies CASSPRQGNVGHEQYF.

The chain combines TRBV2 with TRBJ2-2; TRBD2 agrees at 8 bases. CDR1 and CDR2 from the germline V gene are SNHLY and FYNNEI. V shed 7 bases, J shed 4 bases, and the junction held 8 bases outside the gene matches. CDR3 length: 15 amino acids. The CDR3 nucleotides read TGTGCCAGCACCTATAGCGGGGCGGTCACCGGGGAGCTGTTTTTT. Protein product: CASTYSGAVTGELFF. The variable domain in full, with the rest retrieved from reference TRBV2 and TRBJ2-2, is EPEVTQTPSHQVTQMGQEVILRCVPISNHLYFYWYRQILGQKVEFLVSFYNNEISEKSEIFDDQFSVERPDGSNFTLKIRSTKLEDSAMYFCASTYSGAVTGELFFGEGSRLTVL.

The rearrangement links TRBV30 to TRBJ1-2, with a weak D call TRBD1 (6 bases). CDR1 GTSNPN and CDR2 SVGIG come from the germline V gene (reference sequence). The CDR3 covers 16 residues. V was clipped by 4 bases and J by 4 bases, with 22 bases between them. This CDR3 is CAWNPKSGALTYGYTF. CDR3 DNA sequence: TGTGCCTGGAACCCCAAATCAGGGGCCCTTACCTATGGCTACACCTTC.

The chain recombines TRBV7-2 with TRBJ2-7; 9 bases line up with TRBD2. Germline V CDR1 and CDR2: SGHTA, FQGNSA. There are 17 residues in the CDR3. Trimming took 3 bases from V and 5 from J; bases not matched to a gene: 14. Here the CDR3 reads CASSFLFVAGARNEQYF. CDR3 coding DNA: TGTGCCAGCAGCTTCCTCTTCGTAGCGGGAGCGAGGAACGAGCAGTACTTC. Filled out from reference TRBV7-2 and TRBJ2-7, the complete variable domain reads GAGVSQSPSNKVTEKGKDVELRCDPISGHTALYWYRQSLGQGLEFLIYFQGNSAPDKSGLPSDRFSAERTGGSVSTLTIQRTQQEDSAVYLCASSFLFVAGARNEQYFGPGTRLTVT.

J is TRBJ2-1 and V is TRBV18; 7 positions match TRBD2. This CDR3 spans 16 amino acids. The V and J ends lost 3 bases and 3 bases, in that order; junction bases with no gene match: 8. CDR1 and CDR2 (germline): KGHSH, LQKENI. CDR3 in amino acids: CASSPTASGNYNEQFF. CDR3 DNA sequence: TGTGCCAGCTCACCCACCGCTAGCGGAAACTACAATGAGCAGTTCTTC.

This clone was observed a few times. The chain uses TRBV19 and TRBJ2-1, with D tentatively TRBD2 (5 bases). The CDR3 is 16 amino acids. Germline V gene data show CDR1 as LNHDA and CDR2 as SQIVND (reference sequence). V was cut by 4 bases and J by 6 bases, with 19 bases left in between. The DNA for the CDR3 is TGTGCCAGTAGTAGACGGACTGCCTCGGGCGGCAATGAGCAGTTCTTC. This encodes CASSRRTASGGNEQFF.

The genes are TRBV7-2 and TRBJ1-2; D is ambiguous. The CDR3 runs to 11 residues. Germline lookup yields CDR1 SGHTA and CDR2 FQGNSA. V lost 4 bases and J lost 8, with 8 bases in between. In DNA form, the CDR3 reads TGTGCCAGCAGCTCGTTACAGGGCTACACCTTC. This encodes CASSSLQGYTF.

The chain employs TRBV5-1 and TRBJ2-5, with TRBD1 matching 10 bases. Germline V gene lookup returns CDR1 SGHRS and CDR2 YFSETQ. The CDR3 has 16 amino acids. V shed 3 bases and J 2 bases; nucleotides not matched to a gene: 7. CDR3 sequence (DNA): TGCGCCAGCAGCTGGGGCGGGACAGGGGATCAAGAGACCCAGTACTTC. Amino acids: CASSWGGTGDQETQYF. The whole variable domain, remainder taken from reference TRBV5-1 and TRBJ2-5, is KAGVTQTPRYLIKTRGQQVTLSCSPISGHRSVSWYQQTPGQGLQFLFEYFSETQRNKGNFPGRFSGRQFSNSRSEMNVSTLELGDSALYLCASSWGGTGDQETQYFGPGTRLLVL.

This chain links TRBV24-1 with TRBJ2-1; 7 bases align to TRBD2. V was pared by 3 bases and J by 8 bases, with 12 bases of the junction left unmatched. Germline values: CDR1 KGHDR, CDR2 SFDVKD. The CDR3 is made up of 16 amino acids. CDR3 amino acids: CATSDTGKGEGYEQFF. Here the CDR3 DNA reads TGTGCCACCAGTGATACCGGGAAAGGGGAGGGCTATGAGCAGTTCTTC.

The CDR3 sequence is CASSPGTGFRASYEQYF. CDR3 sequence (DNA): TGTGCCAGTAGTCCCGGGACAGGGTTCAGGGCCTCCTACGAGCAGTACTTC. The chain uses TRBV19 and TRBJ2-7; 9 bases align to TRBD1. Losses at the gene ends were 5 bases for V and 0 bases for J; bases not matched to a gene: 11. The CDR3 is made up of 17 amino acids. Germline assignment: CDR1 LNHDA and CDR2 SQIVND (reference sequence).

This rearrangement joins TRBV5-1 to TRBJ2-3, with 9 bases matching TRBD1. The CDR3 length is 15 residues. J was trimmed by 1 base and V by 1 base; bases with no gene match: 1. Germline loops: CDR1 SGHRS, CDR2 YFSETQ. The CDR3 sequence is CASSLWTGGTDTQYF. The CDR3 DNA follows: TGCGCCAGCAGCTTGTGGACAGGGGGCACAGATACGCAGTATTTT.

The chain employs TRBV3-1 (or the pseudogene TRBV3-2) and TRBJ2-7; the D is unclear. There are 12 residues in the CDR3. In germline, CDR1 is LGHDT, CDR2 YNNKEL (reference sequence). V was cut by 4 bases and J by 7 bases, with 11 bases left in between. The CDR3, as DNA: TGTGCCAGCAGCCCCACCCTAGGAGAGCAGTACTTC. Translation gives CASSPTLGEQYF.

The V call is TRBV5-4, the J call TRBJ2-2; the match to TRBD1 covers 9 bases. The germline V gene has CDR1 SGHNT and CDR2 YYREEE (reference sequence). V gave up 3 bases and J gave up 7 bases; unmatched junction bases: 4. This CDR3 comprises 14 residues. CDR3 region: CASSWDRVSGELFF. The CDR3, as DNA: TGTGCCAGCAGCTGGGACAGGGTTAGCGGGGAGCTGTTTTTT.

V and J are TRBV2 and TRBJ2-7; the D gene is possibly TRBD2 (6 bases). In germline, CDR1 is SNHLY, CDR2 FYNNEI. Trimming took off 8 bases at V and 4 bases at J, with 12 bases between the two ends. This CDR3 is built from 12 residues. The CDR3 sequence is CASHGGNYEQYF. DNA of the CDR3: TGTGCCAGCCATGGAGGGAATTACGAGCAGTACTTC.

This chain connects TRBV3-1 (or the pseudogene TRBV3-2) to TRBJ2-2, with D perhaps TRBD2 (6 bases). This CDR3 has 14 residues. Trimming removed 4 bases from V and 7 bases from J, with 13 bases in between. Per the germline V gene, CDR1 is LGHDT and CDR2 is YNNKEL (reference sequence). The CDR3 loop is CASSPGSDIGELFF. The CDR3, as DNA: TGTGCCAGCAGCCCCGGGAGCGACATCGGGGAGCTGTTTTTT.

The chain couples TRBV28 to TRBJ2-7, with D perhaps TRBD1 (5 bases). The V gene lost 5 bases and the J gene lost 3 bases, with 11 bases spanning the gap. This CDR3 comprises 13 residues. Germline-derived CDR1 and CDR2 are MDHEN and SYDVKM. The CDR3 coding sequence is TGTGCCAGCAGTCCCAGGGCTGACTACGAGCAGTACTTC. Translation gives CASSPRADYEQYF.

The V gene is TRBV19, the J gene TRBJ1-1, with D tentatively TRBD1 (5 bases). V was pared by 4 bases and J by 6 bases, with 12 bases between. From germline, CDR1 is LNHDA and CDR2 SQIVND (reference sequence). The CDR3 is 13 amino acids. The CDR3 reads CASSTRTGAEAFF. CDR3 DNA: TGTGCCAGTAGTACACGGACGGGGGCTGAAGCTTTCTTT.

This sequence joins TRBV19 and TRBJ2-1, with TRBD2 matching 8 bases. From germline, CDR1 is LNHDA and CDR2 SQIVND (reference sequence). CDR3 length equals 19 residues. Germline trimming cut 7 bases from V and 8 bases from J; bases unmatched to any gene: 25. This CDR3 is CASNIPNSGSPCCSDEQFF. DNA for the CDR3: TGTGCCAGTAATATCCCCAACAGCGGGAGCCCCTGCTGTAGTGATGAGCAGTTCTTC.

The chain uses TRBV4-1 and TRBJ2-1, with unresolved D. This CDR3 region has 14 residues. The V end was cut by 0 bases, the J end by 8 bases, with 11 bases between. Germline V gene sequence: CDR1 MGHRA, CDR2 YSYEKL. CDR3 bases: TGCGCCAGCAGCCAAGATACCTCTTTAGATGAGCAGTTCTTC. Translated, it gives CASSQDTSLDEQFF.

The gene calls are TRBV28 and TRBJ1-1; 8 bases agree with TRBD1. Looked up from germline, CDR1 is MDHEN and CDR2 is SYDVKM. J lost 7 bases, V lost 5 bases, and 3 bases had no gene match. The CDR3 has 12 amino acids. CDR3 loop: CASSGQGGEAFF. The CDR3 nucleotides read TGTGCCAGCAGTGGACAGGGCGGTGAAGCTTTCTTT.

The chain recombines TRBV30 with TRBJ2-5; D possibly corresponds to TRBD1 (5 bases). The CDR3 runs 13 residues. Trimming removed 2 bases from V and 5 bases from J, with 12 bases in between. Germline values: CDR1 GTSNPN, CDR2 SVGIG (reference sequence). The CDR3 DNA reads TGTGCCTGGAGTTCAGGGATCTTGGAGACCCAGTACTTC. This encodes CAWSSGILETQYF.

The chain combines TRBV6-5 with TRBJ2-7; TRBD1 is a possible D gene (5 bases). V lost 2 bases to trimming and J lost 5 bases, with 13 bases between them. Germline V gene sequence: CDR1 MNHEY, CDR2 SVGAGI. The CDR3 is 14 residues long. The CDR3 reads CASSYRQTPHEQYF. In nucleotides, the CDR3 is TGTGCCAGCAGTTACCGACAGACCCCCCACGAGCAGTACTTC.

The rearrangement joins TRBV12-5 to TRBJ2-1, with 13 bases identical to TRBD2. CDR3 size: 18 residues. J lost 2 bases, V lost 3 bases, and 7 bases had no gene match. The germline V gene has CDR1 LGHNT and CDR2 FRNRAP. CDR3 bases: TGTGCTAGTGGTTTTAGACTAGCGGGAGGTGGGGCCTACAATGAGCAGTTCTTC. It specifies CASGFRLAGGGAYNEQFF.

The chain links TRBV9 to TRBJ1-4; 7 bases line up with TRBD1. The germline V gene has CDR1 SGDLS and CDR2 YYNGEE. The V segment lost 3 bases and the J segment 3 bases; nucleotides outside the gene matches: 2. The CDR3 spans 14 residues. CDR3 residues: CASSAGQSNEKLFF. CDR3 nucleotide sequence: TGTGCCAGCAGCGCGGGACAGTCTAATGAAAAACTGTTTTTT.